The 5 T cell receptor beta chains below come from one sample, sequenced in a study of control samples from healthy donors and cancer patients. The data were produced by immunoSEQ multiplex PCR, yet TCRdb's version contains in-frame clones alone and is incomplete. Here the sample spans under 200,000 clones, just under 95% being singletons. Sequenced sample: blood. All receptors derive from a woman aged 40-49 years in good health.

The J gene is TRBJ1-2, the V gene TRBV7-6, with a possible D match to TRBD1 (6 bases). Trimming took off 2 bases at V and 7 bases at J, with 17 bases between the two ends. CDR1 SGHVS and CDR2 FNYEAQ come from the germline V gene. The CDR3 runs 15 residues. In DNA form, the CDR3 reads TGTGCCAGCAGCTTATCCCCGGACAGTACTAGTGGCTACACCTTC. It specifies CASSLSPDSTSGYTF.

This clone was found once. V and J are TRBV9 and TRBJ2-3; D is uncertain. V was clipped by 6 bases and J by 0 bases, with 17 bases between them. Germline assignment: CDR1 SGDLS and CDR2 YYNGEE. The CDR3 runs to 16 residues. CDR3 loop: CASTPAARPSTDTQYF. DNA of the CDR3: TGTGCCAGCACTCCGGCGGCGAGACCTAGCACAGATACGCAGTATTTT. Based on the CDR3 plus reference TRBV9 and TRBJ2-3, the full variable domain is DSGVTQTPKHLITATGQRVTLRCSPRSGDLSVYWYQQSLDQGLQFLIQYYNGEERAKGNILERFSAQQFPDLHSELNLSSLELGDSALYFCASTPAARPSTDTQYFGPGTRLTVL.

This sequence joins TRBV7-3 and TRBJ2-5, with D hard to call. Trimming cost V 5 bases and J 3 bases, with 13 bases left between them. Germline V CDR1 and CDR2: SGHTA, FQGTGA. The CDR3 sequence is 14 residues long. The CDR3 protein is CASSQNSGKETQYF. Written as DNA, the CDR3 is TGTGCCAGCAGCCAAAATAGTGGAAAAGAGACCCAGTACTTC.

The rearrangement uses TRBV5-1 and TRBJ2-1; possible D gene TRBD1, 5 bases. The CDR3 is made up of 12 amino acids. CDR1 is SGHRS, CDR2 YFSETQ, per germline. V was shortened by 0 bases and J by 9 bases, with 7 bases between the two germline ends. This chain's CDR3 is CASSLVGAEQFF. The CDR3 region has the DNA TGCGCCAGCAGCTTGGTAGGGGCTGAGCAGTTCTTC.

The chain has TRBV19 and TRBJ1-5, with D unresolved. The CDR3 extends over 15 amino acids. From germline, CDR1 is LNHDA and CDR2 SQIVND (reference sequence). Trimming cost V 3 bases and J 4 bases, with 13 bases left between them. As DNA, the CDR3 is TGTGCCAGTAGTATTTTTCATTCGGCAAATCAGCCCCAGCATTTT. Translated, it gives CASSIFHSANQPQHF.